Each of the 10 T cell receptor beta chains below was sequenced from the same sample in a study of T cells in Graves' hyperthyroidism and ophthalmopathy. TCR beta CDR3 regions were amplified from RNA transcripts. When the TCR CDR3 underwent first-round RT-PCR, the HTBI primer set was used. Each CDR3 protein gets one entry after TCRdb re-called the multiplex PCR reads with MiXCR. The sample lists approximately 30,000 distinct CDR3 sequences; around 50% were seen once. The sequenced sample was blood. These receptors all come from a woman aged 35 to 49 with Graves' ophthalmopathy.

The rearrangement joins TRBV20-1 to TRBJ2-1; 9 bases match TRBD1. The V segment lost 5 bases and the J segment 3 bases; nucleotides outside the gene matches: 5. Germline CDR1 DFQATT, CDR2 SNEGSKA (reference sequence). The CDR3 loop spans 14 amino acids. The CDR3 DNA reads TGCAGTGCTGCACAGGGGGCCATCTACAATGAGCAGTTCTTC. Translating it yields CSAAQGAIYNEQFF.

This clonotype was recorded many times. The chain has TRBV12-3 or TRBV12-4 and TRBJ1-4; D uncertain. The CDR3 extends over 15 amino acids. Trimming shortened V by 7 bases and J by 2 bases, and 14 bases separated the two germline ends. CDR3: CASTPAPHTNEKLFF. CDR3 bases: TGTGCCAGCACCCCAGCTCCACATACTAATGAAAAACTGTTTTTT.

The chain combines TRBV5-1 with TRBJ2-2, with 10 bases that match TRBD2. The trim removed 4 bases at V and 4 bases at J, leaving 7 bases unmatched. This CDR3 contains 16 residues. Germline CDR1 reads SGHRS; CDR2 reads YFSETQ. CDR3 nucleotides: TGCGCCAGCAGCCCGAGGACTAGCGGATTCACCGGGGAGCTGTTTTTT. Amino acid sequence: CASSPRTSGFTGELFF.

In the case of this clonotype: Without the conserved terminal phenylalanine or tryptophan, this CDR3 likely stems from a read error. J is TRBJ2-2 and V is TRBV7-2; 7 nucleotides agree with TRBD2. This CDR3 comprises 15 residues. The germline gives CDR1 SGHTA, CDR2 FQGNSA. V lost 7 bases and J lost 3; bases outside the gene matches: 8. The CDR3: CASNPSGRDTGELFV. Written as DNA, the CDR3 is TGTGCCAGCAACCCCAGTGGGAGGGACACCGGGGAGCTGTTTGTT.

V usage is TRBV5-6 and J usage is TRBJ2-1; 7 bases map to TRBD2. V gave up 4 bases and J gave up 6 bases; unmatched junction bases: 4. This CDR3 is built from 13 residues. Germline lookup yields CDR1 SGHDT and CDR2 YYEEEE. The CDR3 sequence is CASSPGGVNEQFF. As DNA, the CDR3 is TGTGCCAGCAGCCCGGGGGGTGTCAATGAGCAGTTCTTC.

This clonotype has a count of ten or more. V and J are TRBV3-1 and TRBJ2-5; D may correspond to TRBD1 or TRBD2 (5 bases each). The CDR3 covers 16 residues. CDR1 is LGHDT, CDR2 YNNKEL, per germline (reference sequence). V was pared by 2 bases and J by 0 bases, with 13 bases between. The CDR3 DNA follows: TGTGCCAGCAGCCAACTTGGGACGACCAACCAAGAGACCCAGTACTTC. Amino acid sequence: CASSQLGTTNQETQYF.

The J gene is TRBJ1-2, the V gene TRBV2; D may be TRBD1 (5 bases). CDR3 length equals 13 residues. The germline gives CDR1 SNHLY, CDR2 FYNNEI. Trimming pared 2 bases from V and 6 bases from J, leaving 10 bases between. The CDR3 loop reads CASSERRVDGYTF. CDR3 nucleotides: TGTGCCAGCAGTGAACGCAGGGTGGATGGCTACACCTTC.

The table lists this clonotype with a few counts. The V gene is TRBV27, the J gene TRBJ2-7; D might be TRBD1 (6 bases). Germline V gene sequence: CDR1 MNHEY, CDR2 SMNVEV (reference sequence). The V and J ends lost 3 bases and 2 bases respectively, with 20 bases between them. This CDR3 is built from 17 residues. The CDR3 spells CASSFGRLIGQPYEQYF. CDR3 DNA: TGTGCCAGCAGTTTCGGTCGACTTATTGGACAGCCCTACGAGCAGTACTTC.

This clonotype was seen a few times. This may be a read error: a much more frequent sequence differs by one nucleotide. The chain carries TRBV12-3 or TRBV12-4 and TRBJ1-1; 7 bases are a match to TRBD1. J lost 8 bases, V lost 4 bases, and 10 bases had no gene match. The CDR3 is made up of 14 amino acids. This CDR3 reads CASSSQGGQEEAFF. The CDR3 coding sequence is TGTGCCAGCAGTTCCCAGGGGGGGCAGGAGGAAGCTTTCTTT.

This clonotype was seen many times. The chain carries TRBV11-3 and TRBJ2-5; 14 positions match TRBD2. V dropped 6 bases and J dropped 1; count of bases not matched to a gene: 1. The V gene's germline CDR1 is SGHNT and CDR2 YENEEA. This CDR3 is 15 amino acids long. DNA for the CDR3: TGTGCCAGCAGTGGGACTAGCGGGGGCCAAGAGACCCAGTACTTC. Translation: CASSGTSGGQETQYF.